This T cell receptor beta chain originates from a study of tumor-infiltrating lymphocytes in localized non-small cell lung cancer. Study summary: Patients included smokers and never-smokers with various histologies, some sampled after neoadjuvant chemotherapy. From each patient, both tumor and uninvolved lung, non-adjacent to tumor, were sampled. Study conclusions and caveats: Higher tumor T cell infiltration than in uninvolved lung was supported by TCRbeta sequencing. Immunotypes IM1 and IM2 had similar TCR-derived T-cell fractions.

The repertoire was sequenced with immunoSEQ multiplex PCR; TCRdb's copy has only in-frame clones and lacks some. The sample contains approximately 9,600 clones, approximately 76% of which appear only once. This CDR3 region has 15 residues. The V gene's germline CDR1 is GTSNPN and CDR2 SVGIG (reference sequence). The V gene lost 4 bases and the J gene lost 1 base, with 13 bases spanning the gap. As to this clone: Its target is unknown.

The sequenced sample consisted of uninvolved lung tissue not adjacent to the tumor. This chain uses TRBV30 with TRBJ2-2; D may be TRBD2 (6 bases). The sequence derives from a human donor with non-small cell lung cancer. DNA of the CDR3: TGTGCCTGGAAACTCCCAGCGGGGAACACCGGGGAGCTGTTTTTT. Residues: CAWKLPAGNTGELFF.